The clone carrying this T cell receptor beta chain appeared a few times. The CDR3 is 16 amino acids. Germline CDR1 reads KGHDR; CDR2 reads SFDVKD. The J segment lost 0 bases and the V segment lost 4 bases, leaving 5 bases of the junction unmatched. TCRdb redid the calling of the 5' RACE reads with MiXCR, one entry per CDR3 protein. The table includes 300,000 or so distinct CDR3 sequences, 8.7% detected once. This sample stems from a study of T cells after yellow fever vaccination. The TCR originated in a man aged 18 to 30 who received the YFV17D yellow fever vaccine. Sample: CD4+ T cells sorted from PBMCs, taken 5 days after the yellow fever booster vaccination. The chain links TRBV24-1 to TRBJ2-1; TRBD1 agrees at 7 bases. DNA of the CDR3: TGTGCCACCAGTGACAAGGGACAGAGCTCCTACAATGAGCAGTTCTTC. Protein: CATSDKGQSSYNEQFF.